Listed below are T cell receptor beta chains from one sample, sequenced in a study of CD8 T cells in ankylosing spondylitis. MiXCR was run by TCRdb on the 5' RACE reads, yielding one entry per CDR3 protein. The sample has some 92,000 distinct CDR3 sequences; around 27% are singletons. Sequencing was carried out using blood, either unsorted or a sorted T cell fraction (not recorded which). The source is a male donor with ankylosing spondylitis or in good health (not recorded which). Each CDR3 is given with its conserved first and last residue. A D gene is named only where the DNA matches it firmly. The size field is filled for only some rows; it gives once, few, many or a size class.

TRBJ1-4	TRBV7-3	TRBD1	few	CASSPGQGGKLFF	TGTGCCAGCAGCCCGGGACAGGGAGGAAAACTGTTTTTT
TRBJ2-5	TRBV20-1	.	few	CSARDTGLETQYF	TGCAGTGCTAGAGATACAGGCTTGGAGACCCAGTACTTC
TRBJ2-7	TRBV20-1	.	few	CSASGGGSYEQYF	TGCAGTGCTAGTGGCGGAGGCTCCTACGAGCAGTACTTC
TRBJ2-4	TRBV20-1	.	.	CSASIAQVGVAKNIQYF	TGCAGTGCTAGTATTGCGCAGGTGGGGGTAGCCAAAAACATTCAGTACTTC
TRBJ2-1	TRBV27	.	few	CASSLSTPRIDEQFF	TGTGCCAGCAGTTTATCCACCCCCAGGATTGATGAGCAGTTCTTC
TRBJ1-4	TRBV10-3	.	.	CAISERGDSEKLFF	TGTGCCATCAGTGAGAGGGGAGATTCTGAAAAACTGTTTTTT
TRBJ2-1	TRBV5-1	.	.	CASSHTLRAEGKYEQFF	TGCGCCAGCAGCCACACCCTAAGAGCGGAGGGGAAGTATGAGCAGTTCTTC
TRBJ2-1	TRBV5-1	TRBD2	.	CASSGAGDSYNEQFF	TGCGCCAGCTCGGGTGCGGGGGACTCCTACAATGAGCAGTTCTTC
TRBJ1-2	TRBV7-2	.	.	CASSLGPRGSSGYTF	TGTGCCAGCAGCTTGGGCCCTCGGGGTTCCTCTGGCTACACCTTC
TRBJ1-2	TRBV6-5	.	.	CASSYPTGAGDYGYTF	TGTGCCAGCAGTTACCCTACCGGGGCAGGAGACTATGGCTACACCTTC
TRBJ1-2	TRBV5-1	.	many	CASSLPLGQGYGYTF	TGCGCCAGCAGCTTGCCTCTAGGGCAGGGTTATGGCTACACCTTC
TRBJ1-1	TRBV6-1	.	few	CASSVRGALNTEAFF	TGTGCCAGCAGTGTTCGGGGGGCTCTGAACACTGAAGCTTTCTTT
TRBJ1-3	TRBV20-1	.	.	CSASPRAGRNTIYF	TGCAGTGCTTCCCCCCGAGCGGGGAGGAACACCATATATTTT
TRBJ2-5	TRBV3-1	.	few	CASSQTTGGAETQYF	TGTGCCAGCAGCCAGACTACCGGGGGCGCTGAGACCCAGTACTTC
TRBJ1-3	TRBV20-1	.	.	CSARENESSGNTIYF	TGCAGTGCTAGAGAGAACGAGAGCTCTGGAAACACCATATATTTT
TRBJ1-3	TRBV7-3	.	.	CASSLNGGGAGNTIYF	TGTGCCAGCAGCTTAAACGGCGGTGGGGCTGGAAACACCATATATTTT
TRBJ1-2	TRBV11-2	.	.	CASSGSFLLYGYTF	TGTGCCAGCAGCGGCAGTTTCCTACTCTATGGCTACACCTTC
TRBJ2-3	TRBV20-1	TRBD2	few	CSARQGSRTSGRDTQYF	TGCAGTGCTAGGCAAGGAAGTAGGACTAGCGGGAGGGATACGCAGTATTTT
TRBJ1-1	TRBV20-1	TRBD1	few	CSARGQGIGPEAFF	TGCAGTGCTAGGGGACAGGGTATCGGTCCTGAAGCTTTCTTT
TRBJ1-5	TRBV12-3/TRBV12-4	.	.	CASSLGQTNQPQHF	TGTGCCAGCAGTTTAGGACAGACCAATCAGCCCCAGCATTTT
TRBJ2-1	TRBV20-1	.	few	CSATNAAGVSNEQFF	TGCAGTGCTACCAATGCGGCAGGGGTTAGCAATGAGCAGTTCTTC
TRBJ2-1	TRBV15	.	few	CATSRVRYNEQFF	TGTGCCACCAGCAGAGTTCGGTACAATGAGCAGTTCTTC
TRBJ1-1	TRBV7-8	.	.	CASSFLGGGNTEAFF	TGTGCCAGCAGCTTCCTAGGAGGGGGGAACACTGAAGCTTTCTTT
TRBJ2-7	TRBV5-1	.	.	CASSLEGELNYEQYF	TGCGCCAGCAGCTTGGAAGGGGAACTTAACTACGAGCAGTACTTC
TRBJ1-5	TRBV12-3/TRBV12-4	TRBD1	.	CASSRDTGGNQPQHF	TGTGCCAGCAGTCGCGATACAGGGGGCAATCAGCCCCAGCATTTT
TRBJ1-4	TRBV5-1	.	.	CASSLLAGDPTNEKLFF	TGCGCCAGCAGCTTGTTGGCAGGGGATCCCACTAATGAAAAACTGTTTTTT
TRBJ1-2	TRBV7-9	.	few	CASGPSRGYGYTF	TGTGCCAGCGGCCCTAGTCGAGGGTACGGCTACACCTTC
TRBJ1-6	TRBV29-1	TRBD1	few	CSVGTGTGGAPLHF	TGCAGCGTGGGGACCGGGACAGGGGGGGCACCCCTCCACTTT
TRBJ2-2	TRBV5-1	TRBD1	few	CASSFSLRDRTFTGELFF	TGCGCCAGCAGCTTTTCCCTCCGGGACAGGACCTTCACCGGGGAGCTGTTTTTT
TRBJ2-1	TRBV20-1	TRBD1	.	CSAKKRGQGVFASYNEQFF	TGCAGTGCCAAAAAAAGAGGGCAGGGGGTTTTTGCGTCCTACAATGAGCAGTTCTTC
TRBJ1-1	TRBV6-5	.	.	CASSYSDRTYSVNTEAFF	TGTGCCAGCAGTTACTCAGACAGGACATACTCGGTAAACACTGAAGCTTTCTTT
TRBJ1-1	TRBV5-1	.	few	CASSSTGYNTEAFF	TGCGCCAGCAGCTCTACAGGGTATAACACTGAAGCTTTCTTT
TRBJ1-6	TRBV5-4	.	.	CASSPGTNRDSPLHF	TGTGCCAGCAGCCCCGGGACCAATCGGGATTCACCCCTCCACTTT
TRBJ2-1	TRBV11-2	.	few	CASSPSVNRGSYNEQFF	TGTGCCAGCAGCCCGAGCGTAAACAGAGGCTCCTACAATGAGCAGTTCTTC
TRBJ2-7	TRBV27	.	.	CASSPIIGYEQYF	TGTGCCAGCAGTCCTATAATTGGCTACGAGCAGTACTTC
TRBJ1-1	TRBV7-9	.	.	CASSPTGTQNTEAFF	TGTGCCAGCAGCCCAACCGGGACACAAAACACTGAAGCTTTCTTT
TRBJ1-6	TRBV7-2	.	.	CASSRSDYSPLHF	TGTGCCAGCAGCCGGTCCGATTATTCACCCCTCCACTTT
TRBJ2-5	TRBV29-1	.	few	CSVGIRTQETQYF	TGCAGCGTTGGCATCCGGACCCAAGAGACCCAGTACTTC
TRBJ2-5	TRBV7-8	.	many	CASSGYQETQYF	TGTGCCAGCAGCGGCTACCAAGAGACCCAGTACTTC
TRBJ2-7	TRBV18	.	.	CASSPGSSSYEQYF	TGTGCCAGCTCACCAGGTTCCAGTTCTTACGAGCAGTACTTC
TRBJ2-5	TRBV6-1	.	.	CASSPPLQETQYF	TGTGCCAGCAGTCCTCCCCTCCAAGAGACCCAGTACTTC
TRBJ1-2	TRBV7-6	.	.	CASSLGYGRLQYGYTF	TGTGCCAGCAGCTTAGGATATGGCCGTTTGCAGTATGGCTACACCTTC
TRBJ2-5	TRBV2	.	once	CASTRDLKETQYF	TGTGCCAGCACCAGGGACCTAAAAGAGACCCAGTACTTC
TRBJ2-1	TRBV5-1	.	few	CASGGAGTYNEQFF	TGCGCCAGCGGTGGAGCCGGAACCTACAATGAGCAGTTCTTC
TRBJ2-3	TRBV6-1	.	many	CASSEALGGGADTQYF	TGTGCCAGCAGTGAAGCGCTAGGAGGCGGGGCAGATACGCAGTATTTT
TRBJ1-5	TRBV7-9	.	.	CASSPPGAGANQPQHF	TGTGCCAGCAGCCCCCCCGGCGCAGGGGCCAATCAGCCCCAGCATTTT
TRBJ2-1	TRBV24-1	TRBD1	.	CATSDSTGQNYNEQFF	TGTGCCACCAGTGATTCGACGGGACAGAACTACAATGAGCAGTTCTTC
TRBJ2-2	TRBV20-1	TRBD1	.	CSAPSRGPSGELFF	TGCAGTGCTCCTAGTAGGGGGCCCTCCGGGGAGCTGTTTTTT
TRBJ1-2	TRBV19	TRBD1	.	CASLQPGQLYGYTF	TGTGCCAGCCTCCAACCGGGACAGTTATATGGCTACACCTTC
TRBJ2-3	TRBV6-5	.	.	CASSYWPVSGHSTDTQYF	TGTGCCAGCAGTTACTGGCCAGTCTCGGGACACAGCACAGATACGCAGTATTTT
TRBJ2-6	TRBV18	.	.	CASSPLGQSGANVLTF	TGTGCCAGCTCACCACTCGGACAATCTGGGGCCAACGTCCTGACTTTC
TRBJ2-1	TRBV20-1	TRBD2	.	CSAAAAGGVYNEQFF	TGCAGTGCTGCAGCAGCGGGGGGAGTCTACAATGAGCAGTTCTTC
TRBJ2-3	TRBV21-1	.	.	CASSAQKLAPQPTDTQYF	TGTGCCAGCAGCGCGCAGAAACTAGCGCCCCAACCCACAGATACGCAGTATTTT
TRBJ1-1	TRBV5-1	.	few	CASSLFGVNTEAFF	TGCGCCAGCAGCTTGTTCGGGGTGAACACTGAAGCTTTCTTT
TRBJ1-1	TRBV5-1	.	once	CASSGLGTHTEAFF	TGCGCCAGCAGCGGACTAGGGACCCACACTGAAGCTTTCTTT
TRBJ2-7	TRBV20-1	.	few	CSARRQEYAYEQYF	TGCAGTGCTAGGAGGCAGGAGTACGCCTACGAGCAGTACTTC
TRBJ2-2	TRBV4-2	TRBD1	few	CASSSDRGVDRELFF	TGTGCCAGCAGCAGTGACAGGGGTGTTGACCGGGAGCTGTTTTTT
TRBJ2-1	TRBV11-2	.	.	CASSLEWRPSYNEQFF	TGTGCCAGCAGCTTAGAATGGCGCCCTTCCTACAATGAGCAGTTCTTC
TRBJ2-3	TRBV10-3	TRBD1	.	CAIRPDRAPDTQYF	TGTGCCATCAGACCCGACAGGGCCCCTGATACGCAGTATTTT
TRBJ1-4	TRBV6-1	TRBD1	few	CASRRQGSWTNEKLFF	TGTGCCAGCAGGAGACAGGGGTCGTGGACTAATGAAAAACTGTTTTTT